This TCR beta chain is drawn from a study of beta chain features in type 1 diabetes. cDNA synthesis used the whole RNA isolate, giving expressed TCRB sequences. Sequencing used immunoSEQ multiplex PCR; TCRdb keeps in-frame clones, though not all of them. The sample has 400,000 to 600,000 clones; approximately 30% are singletons. Germline V gene sequence: CDR1 SNHLY, CDR2 FYNNEI. The CDR3 has 13 residues. V gave up 6 bases and J gave up 6 bases, with 13 bases separating them. This clone was counted once. J is TRBJ2-3 and V is TRBV2; D ambiguous. The source of this sequence is a young man in good health. Source material: naive CD4+ T cells from blood. The CDR3 DNA sequence: TGTGCCAGCAGGGCGGACCCAGAGGATACGCAGTATTTT. It yields the protein CASRADPEDTQYF. Looking up the rest from reference TRBV2 and TRBJ2-3 gives the full variable domain: EPEVTQTPSHQVTQMGQEVILRCVPISNHLYFYWYRQILGQKVEFLVSFYNNEISEKSEIFDDQFSVERPDGSNFTLKIRSTKLEDSAMYFCASRADPEDTQYFGPGTRLTVL.